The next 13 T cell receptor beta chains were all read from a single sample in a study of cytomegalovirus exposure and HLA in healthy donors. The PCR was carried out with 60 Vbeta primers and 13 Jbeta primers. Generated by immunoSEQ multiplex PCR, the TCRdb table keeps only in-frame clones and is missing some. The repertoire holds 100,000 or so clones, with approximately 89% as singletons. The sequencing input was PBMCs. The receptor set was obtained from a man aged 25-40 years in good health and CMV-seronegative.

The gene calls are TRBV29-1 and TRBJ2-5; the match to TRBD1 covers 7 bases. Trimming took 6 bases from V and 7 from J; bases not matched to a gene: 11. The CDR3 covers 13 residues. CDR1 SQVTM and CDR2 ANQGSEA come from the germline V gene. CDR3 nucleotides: TGCAGCGTCCTCCACGGGACAGCAGCGACCCAGTACTTC. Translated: CSVLHGTAATQYF.

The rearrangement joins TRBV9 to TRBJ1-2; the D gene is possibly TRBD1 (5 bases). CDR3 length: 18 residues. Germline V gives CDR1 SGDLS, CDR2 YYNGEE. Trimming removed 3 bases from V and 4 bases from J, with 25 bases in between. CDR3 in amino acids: CASSGGLGPLRGSYGYTF. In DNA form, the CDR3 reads TGTGCCAGCAGCGGGGGCCTAGGGCCGCTGAGAGGAAGCTATGGCTACACCTTC.

CDR3 DNA: TGTGCCAGTAGTCCAGGCCACAGAGATACGCAGTATTTT. Its protein product is CASSPGHRDTQYF. The chain carries TRBV19 and TRBJ2-3; D call uncertain. The CDR3 consists of 13 residues. The germline V and J ends were trimmed by 5 bases and 5 bases, with 11 bases remaining between them. Germline V CDR1 and CDR2: LNHDA, SQIVND (reference sequence).

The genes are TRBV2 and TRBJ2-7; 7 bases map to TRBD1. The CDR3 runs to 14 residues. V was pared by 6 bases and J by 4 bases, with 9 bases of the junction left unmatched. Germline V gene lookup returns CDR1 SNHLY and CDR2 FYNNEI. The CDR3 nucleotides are TGTGCCAGCAGAACCTACAGGGGCCCATACGAGCAGTACTTC. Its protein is CASRTYRGPYEQYF.

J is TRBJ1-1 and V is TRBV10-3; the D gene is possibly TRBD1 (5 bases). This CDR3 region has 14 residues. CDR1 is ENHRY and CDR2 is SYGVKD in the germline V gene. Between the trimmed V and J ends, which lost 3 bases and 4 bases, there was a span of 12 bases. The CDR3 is CAISDFQGGTEAFF. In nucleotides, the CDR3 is TGTGCCATCAGTGATTTCCAGGGAGGCACTGAAGCTTTCTTT.

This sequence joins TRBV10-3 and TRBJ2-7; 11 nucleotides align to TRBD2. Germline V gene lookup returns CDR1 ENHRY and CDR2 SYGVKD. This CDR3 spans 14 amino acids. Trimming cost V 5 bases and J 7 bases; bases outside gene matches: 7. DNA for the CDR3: TGTGCCATCAGTAGGCCTGGGACTAGCGGTGAGCAGTACTTC. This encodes CAISRPGTSGEQYF.

This CDR3 reads CASSTGTGSNQPQHF. The DNA for the CDR3 is TGTGCCAGCAGTACCGGGACAGGTAGCAATCAGCCCCAGCATTTT. The chain couples TRBV7-9 to TRBJ1-5; the match to TRBD1 covers 8 bases. This CDR3 is 15 amino acids long. Germline CDR1 SEHNR, CDR2 FQNEAQ (reference sequence). The J segment lost 0 bases and the V segment lost 6 bases, leaving 4 bases of the junction unmatched. Full variable domain (rest looked up from reference TRBV7-9 and TRBJ1-5): DTGVSQNPRHKITKRGQNVTFRCDPISEHNRLYWYRQTLGQGPEFLTYFQNEAQLEKSRLLSDRFSAERPKGSFSTLEIQRTEQGDSAMYLCASSTGTGSNQPQHFGDGTRLSIL.

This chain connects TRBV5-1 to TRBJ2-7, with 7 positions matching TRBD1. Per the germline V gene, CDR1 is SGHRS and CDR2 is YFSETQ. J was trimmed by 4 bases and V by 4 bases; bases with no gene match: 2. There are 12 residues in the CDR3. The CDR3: CASSLQGYEQYF. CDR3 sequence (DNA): TGCGCCAGCAGCCTACAGGGGTACGAGCAGTACTTC.

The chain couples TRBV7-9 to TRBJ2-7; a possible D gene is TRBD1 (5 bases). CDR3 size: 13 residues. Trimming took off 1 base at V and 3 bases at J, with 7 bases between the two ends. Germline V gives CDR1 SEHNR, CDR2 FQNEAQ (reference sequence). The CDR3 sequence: CASSLDRFYEQYF. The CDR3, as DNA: TGTGCCAGCAGCTTAGACAGGTTCTACGAGCAGTACTTC.

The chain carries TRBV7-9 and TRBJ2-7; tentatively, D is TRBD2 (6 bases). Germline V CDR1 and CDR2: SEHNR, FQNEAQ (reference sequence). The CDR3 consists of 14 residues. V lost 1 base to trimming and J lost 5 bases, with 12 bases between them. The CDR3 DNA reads TGTGCCAGCAGCTTAGGGGCCAGGGAGGACGAGCAGTACTTC. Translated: CASSLGAREDEQYF.

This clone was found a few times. The CDR3 nucleotides read TGCGCCAGCAGCCACCCGGGGGGGGCCACTGAAGCTTTCTTT. Translation: CASSHPGGATEAFF. This chain links TRBV5-1 with TRBJ1-1; perhaps TRBD1 as D (6 bases). CDR3 length: 14 amino acids. The germline V and J ends were trimmed by 4 bases and 4 bases, with 14 bases remaining between them. Germline values: CDR1 SGHRS, CDR2 YFSETQ.

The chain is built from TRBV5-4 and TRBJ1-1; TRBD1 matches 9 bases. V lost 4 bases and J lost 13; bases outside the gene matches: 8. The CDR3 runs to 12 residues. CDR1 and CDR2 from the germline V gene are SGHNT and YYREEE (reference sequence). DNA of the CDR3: TGTGCCAGCAGCCCGGACAGGGGACATGATTTCTTT. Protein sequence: CASSPDRGHDFF.

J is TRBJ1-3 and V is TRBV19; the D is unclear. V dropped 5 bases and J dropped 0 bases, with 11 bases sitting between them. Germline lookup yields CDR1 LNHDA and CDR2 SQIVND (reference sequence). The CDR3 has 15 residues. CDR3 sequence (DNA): TGTGCCAGTAGTGGAGGGATCAGCTCTGGAAACACCATATATTTT. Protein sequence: CASSGGISSGNTIYF. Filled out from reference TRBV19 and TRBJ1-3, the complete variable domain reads DGGITQSPKYLFRKEGQNVTLSCEQNLNHDAMYWYRQDPGQGLRLIYYSQIVNDFQKGDIAEGYSVSREKKESFPLTVTSAQKNPTAFYLCASSGGISSGNTIYFGEGSWLTVV.